One and the same sample provided the 9 T cell receptor beta chains below, sequenced in a study of blood T cells in healthy people across ages. Together with a sample-barcoded 5' primer, a J-beta primer mix was included in a second PCR lasting roughly 6 to 12 cycles. Via MiXCR, TCRdb re-called the 5' RACE reads, giving one row per CDR3 protein. The sample lists about 1,800,000 distinct CDR3 sequences; over 25% were seen once. Sequencing used blood. Every receptor here comes from a woman aged 25 to 39 in good health.

This clonotype was seen repeatedly, ten times or more. The J gene is TRBJ2-7, the V gene TRBV12-3 or TRBV12-4; 10 positions agree with TRBD2. With V trimmed by 2 bases and J by 0 bases, 4 bases remained unmatched. The CDR3 runs to 16 residues. CDR3: CASSLWTSGSSYEQYF. In nucleotides, the CDR3 is TGTGCCAGCAGTTTATGGACTAGCGGATCCTCCTACGAGCAGTACTTC.

This sequence joins TRBV28 and TRBJ1-1, with D hard to call. Trimming took off 2 bases at V and 3 bases at J, with 13 bases between the two ends. The CDR3 sequence is 15 residues long. Germline assignment: CDR1 MDHEN and CDR2 SYDVKM. DNA for the CDR3: TGTGCCAGCAGTTTAAACGTCGGGCGGGACACTGAAGCTTTCTTT. It is translated as CASSLNVGRDTEAFF.

At least ten counts were recorded for this clonotype. CDR3 bases: TGTGCCATCAGTGAGGGTATAGGGACAGATACGCAGTATTTT. It is translated as CAISEGIGTDTQYF. V gene TRBV10-3 combines with J gene TRBJ2-3; unclear D gene. The CDR3 sequence is 14 residues long. Trimming shortened V by 2 bases and J by 3 bases, and 9 bases separated the two germline ends. In germline, CDR1 is ENHRY, CDR2 SYGVKD.

V is TRBV24-1 and J is TRBJ2-7; D not resolved. The CDR3 contains 13 residues. V was clipped by 9 bases and J by 0 bases, with 11 bases between them. From germline, CDR1 is KGHDR and CDR2 SFDVKD. The CDR3: CATETRNSYEQYF. CDR3 coding DNA: TGTGCCACCGAGACAAGGAACTCCTACGAGCAGTACTTC.

This clonotype has only a few counts. The chain is built from TRBV5-1 and TRBJ2-7; 10 bases map to TRBD1. Unmatched junction bases numbered 11, after V lost 4 bases and J lost 4 bases. The CDR3 has 16 residues. Germline V CDR1 and CDR2: SGHRS, YFSETQ. CDR3 loop: CASSPGGQGVIYEQYF. In nucleotides, the CDR3 is TGCGCCAGCAGCCCCGGCGGACAGGGGGTTATTTACGAGCAGTACTTC. Full variable domain (outside the CDR3, taken from reference TRBV5-1 and TRBJ2-7): KAGVTQTPRYLIKTRGQQVTLSCSPISGHRSVSWYQQTPGQGLQFLFEYFSETQRNKGNFPGRFSGRQFSNSRSEMNVSTLELGDSALYLCASSPGGQGVIYEQYFGPGTRLTVT.

The chain combines TRBV27 with TRBJ2-2, with D possibly matching TRBD1 (5 bases). This CDR3 spans 14 amino acids. Germline V gene data show CDR1 as MNHEY and CDR2 as SMNVEV (reference sequence). Trimming removed 2 bases from V and 6 bases from J, with 10 bases in between. CDR3 sequence: CASSLQGKAGELFF. CDR3 DNA: TGTGCCAGCAGTTTACAGGGAAAGGCCGGGGAGCTGTTTTTT.

The chain joins TRBV25-1 to TRBJ2-2, with 7 bases aligning to TRBD1. With 7 bases clipped from V and 4 bases from J, the junction kept 6 bases outside the gene matches. Germline V gives CDR1 MGHDK, CDR2 SYGVNS. CDR3 length: 14 residues. The CDR3 nucleotides read TGTGCCAGCACTCCCAGGGGGTCCACCGGGGAGCTGTTTTTT. This translates into CASTPRGSTGELFF.

The chain has TRBV6-1 and TRBJ2-1; the D gene is possibly TRBD1 (5 bases). The J call is doubtful: the DNA matches TRBJ2-7 better. CDR3 length equals 17 residues. Germline loops: CDR1 MNHNS, CDR2 SASEGT. The CDR3 loop is CASSERGPSKAYNEQYF. CDR3 DNA sequence: TGTGCCAGCAGTGAAAGGGGCCCGTCGAAAGCCTACAATGAGCAGTACTTC.

The V gene is TRBV4-1, the J gene TRBJ1-1; no firm D call. Germline assignment: CDR1 MGHRA and CDR2 YSYEKL. This CDR3 contains 16 residues. Deletions cut 0 bases from V and 0 bases from J, with 11 bases between. CDR3 sequence reads: CASSQDRQHLNTEAFF. The CDR3, as DNA: TGCGCCAGCAGCCAAGATAGGCAGCACCTGAACACTGAAGCTTTCTTT.